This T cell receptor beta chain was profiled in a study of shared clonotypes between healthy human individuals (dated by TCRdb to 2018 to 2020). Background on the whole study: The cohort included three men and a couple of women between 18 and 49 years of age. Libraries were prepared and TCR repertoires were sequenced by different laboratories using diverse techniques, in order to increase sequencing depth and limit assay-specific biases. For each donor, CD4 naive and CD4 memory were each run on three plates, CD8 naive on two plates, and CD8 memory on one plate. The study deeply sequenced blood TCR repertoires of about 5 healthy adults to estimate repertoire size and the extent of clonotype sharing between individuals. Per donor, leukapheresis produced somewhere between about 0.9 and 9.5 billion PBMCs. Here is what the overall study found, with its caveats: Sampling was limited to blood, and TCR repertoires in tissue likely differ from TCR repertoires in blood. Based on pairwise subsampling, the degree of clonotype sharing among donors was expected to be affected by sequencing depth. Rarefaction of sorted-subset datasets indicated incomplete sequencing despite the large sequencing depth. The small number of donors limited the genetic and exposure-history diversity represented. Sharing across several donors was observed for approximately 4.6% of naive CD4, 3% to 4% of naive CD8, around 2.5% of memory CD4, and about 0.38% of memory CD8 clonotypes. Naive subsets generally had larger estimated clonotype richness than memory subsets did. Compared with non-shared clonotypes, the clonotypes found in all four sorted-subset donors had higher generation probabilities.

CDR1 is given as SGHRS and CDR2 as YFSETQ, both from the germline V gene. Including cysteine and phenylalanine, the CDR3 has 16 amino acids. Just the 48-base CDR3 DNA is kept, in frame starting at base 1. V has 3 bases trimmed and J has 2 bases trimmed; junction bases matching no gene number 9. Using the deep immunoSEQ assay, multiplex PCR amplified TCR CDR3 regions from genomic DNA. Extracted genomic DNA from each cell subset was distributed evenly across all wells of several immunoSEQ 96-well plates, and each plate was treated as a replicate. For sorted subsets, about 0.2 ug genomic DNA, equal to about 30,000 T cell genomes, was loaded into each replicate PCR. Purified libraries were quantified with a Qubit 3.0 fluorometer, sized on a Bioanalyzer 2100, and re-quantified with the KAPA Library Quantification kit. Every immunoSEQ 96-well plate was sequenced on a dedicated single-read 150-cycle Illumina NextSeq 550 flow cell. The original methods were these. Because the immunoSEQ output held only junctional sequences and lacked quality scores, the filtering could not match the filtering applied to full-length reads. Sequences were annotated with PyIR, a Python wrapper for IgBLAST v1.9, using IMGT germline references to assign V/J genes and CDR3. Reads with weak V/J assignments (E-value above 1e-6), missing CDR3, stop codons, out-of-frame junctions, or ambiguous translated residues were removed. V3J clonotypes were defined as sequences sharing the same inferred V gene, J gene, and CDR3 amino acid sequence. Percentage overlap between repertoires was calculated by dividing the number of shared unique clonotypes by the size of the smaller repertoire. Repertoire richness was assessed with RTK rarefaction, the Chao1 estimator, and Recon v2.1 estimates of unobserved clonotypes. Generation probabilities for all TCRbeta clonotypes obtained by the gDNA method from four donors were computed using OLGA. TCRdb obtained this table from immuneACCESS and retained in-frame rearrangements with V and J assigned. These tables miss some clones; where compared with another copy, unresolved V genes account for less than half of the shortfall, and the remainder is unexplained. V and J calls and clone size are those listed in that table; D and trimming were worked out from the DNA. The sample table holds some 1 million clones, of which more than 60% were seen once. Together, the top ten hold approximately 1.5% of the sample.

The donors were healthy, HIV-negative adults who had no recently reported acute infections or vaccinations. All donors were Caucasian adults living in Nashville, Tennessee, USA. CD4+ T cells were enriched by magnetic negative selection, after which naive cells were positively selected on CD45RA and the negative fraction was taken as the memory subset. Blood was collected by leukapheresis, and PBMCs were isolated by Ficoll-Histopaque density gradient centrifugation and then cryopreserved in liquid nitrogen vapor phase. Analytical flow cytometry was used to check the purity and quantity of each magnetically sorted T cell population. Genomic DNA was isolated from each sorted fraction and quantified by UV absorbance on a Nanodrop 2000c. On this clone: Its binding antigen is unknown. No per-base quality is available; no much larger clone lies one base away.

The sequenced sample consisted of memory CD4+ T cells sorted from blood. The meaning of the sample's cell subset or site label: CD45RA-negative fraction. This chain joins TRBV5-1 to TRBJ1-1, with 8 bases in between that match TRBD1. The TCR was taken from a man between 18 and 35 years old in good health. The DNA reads TGCGCCAGCAGCTCTACCTTAGGACAGGGCAACACTGAAGCTTTCTTT. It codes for CASSSTLGQGNTEAFF.